This is a list of T cell receptor beta chains from one sample in a study of naive and memory T cell subsets. MiXCR, run by TCRdb on the UMI-ligation and nested PCR reads, gives a single entry per CDR3 protein. Counted here are tens of thousands of distinct CDR3 sequences, approximately 17% occurring once; the ten biggest clones make up under 4%. Sequences were obtained from effector memory CD4+ T cells from blood. The source is a human donor in good health. Both conserved end residues are part of each CDR3. The order of the fields is J gene, D gene, V gene, clone size, CDR3 DNA, CDR3 protein. A D gene is named only where the DNA matches it firmly. A clone size is listed for some rows: how often the clone was seen (once, few, many), or a class if it is expanded.

TRBJ1-1,TRBD1,TRBV30,large,TGTGCCTGCCCTGGGACAGGAGGGATTGAAGCTTTCTTT,CACPGTGGIEAFF
TRBJ2-1,.,TRBV4-2,few,TGTGCCAGCAGCCAAGATTGGCGGGAGCAGTTCTTC,CASSQDWREQFF
TRBJ1-6,.,TRBV5-1,many,TGCGCCAGCAGCTTGGTCCGGAATTCACCCCTCCACTTT,CASSLVRNSPLHF
TRBJ1-1,.,TRBV5-1,.,TGCGCCAGCAGCCGGGACAACTTTCCTTTCTTT,CASSRDNFPFF
TRBJ2-3,TRBD2,TRBV6-5,few,TGTGCCAGCAGTTACCCCGGGACTAGCGGGAGCGTGCAGTATTTT,CASSYPGTSGSVQYF
TRBJ1-5,TRBD1,TRBV27,few,TGTGCCAGCAGACAGGGGAGTCAGCCCCAGCATTTT,CASRQGSQPQHF
TRBJ2-7,.,TRBV7-9,many,TGTGCCAGCAGCTTAGCAGCGAGCTCCTACGAGCAGTACTTC,CASSLAASSYEQYF
TRBJ1-2,TRBD1,TRBV28,.,TGTGCCAGCAGCCTCAATACAGGGGGCCGTCGGGGCTACACCTTC,CASSLNTGGRRGYTF
TRBJ2-7,.,TRBV19,few,TGTGCCAGTAGTATAGTCCTCGGACGGAGCGAGCAGTACTTC,CASSIVLGRSEQYF
TRBJ2-1,.,TRBV20-1,.,TGCAGTACGAACAGGGAATACAATGAGCAGTTCTTC,CSTNREYNEQFF
TRBJ2-2,.,TRBV7-2,many,TGTGCCAGCGTTTTAGGAGGGCTTAACGGGGAGCTGTTTTTT,CASVLGGLNGELFF
TRBJ2-1,TRBD2,TRBV20-1,few,TGCAGTGCACTAGCGGGAGACTACAATGAGCAGTTCTTC,CSALAGDYNEQFF
TRBJ2-5,TRBD1,TRBV28,few,TGTGCCAGCAGTTTTGGAGACAGGGGGTTCGGGGAGACCCAGTACTTC,CASSFGDRGFGETQYF
TRBJ1-2,.,TRBV7-8,few,TGTGCCAGCAGCTCCAGCGACAGGCAGGGCGCCAGCAACTATGGCTACACCTTC,CASSSSDRQGASNYGYTF
TRBJ1-2,.,TRBV11-2,many,TGTGCCAGCAGCTTAGATGAAGGGCGCTCGCATGGCTACACCTTC,CASSLDEGRSHGYTF
TRBJ1-2,.,TRBV6-6,.,TGTGCCAGCAGTTACTCGAGCAGAGCGACTAACTATGGCTACACCTTC,CASSYSSRATNYGYTF
TRBJ1-2,.,TRBV6-2/TRBV6-3,.,TGTGCCAGCAGTTATAACGGAAATCCCTACTATGGCTACACCTTC,CASSYNGNPYYGYTF
TRBJ1-1,TRBD1,TRBV28,few,TGTGCCAGCAGACTGCTAGGGACAGGGTCCCCTGAAGCTTTCTTT,CASRLLGTGSPEAFF
TRBJ2-7,.,TRBV20-1,few,TGCAGTGCTAGGAGCACCGTAGAGCAGTACTTC,CSARSTVEQYF
TRBJ2-7,.,TRBV3-1,few,TGTGCCAGCAGCCAACGGCGGGACGACGAGCAGTACTTC,CASSQRRDDEQYF
TRBJ1-1,.,TRBV6-5,.,TGTGCCGCGGGCCAAATTGAAGCTTTCTTT,CAAGQIEAFF
TRBJ1-3,.,TRBV18,few,TGTGCCAGCTCACCCCAGGCGTCTGGAAACACCATATATTTT,CASSPQASGNTIYF
TRBJ2-5,TRBD1,TRBV10-3,.,TGTGCCATCAGTGAGTCGAGCAGGGGGCTCCTGGAGACCCAGTACTTC,CAISESSRGLLETQYF
TRBJ2-3,.,TRBV24-1,.,TGTGCCACCAGGGACAGTCGAAACACAGATACGCAGTATTTT,CATRDSRNTDTQYF
TRBJ1-2,TRBD1,TRBV29-1,many,TGCAGCGTTGCGGACAGGGGAGTAGTAGATGGCTACACCTTC,CSVADRGVVDGYTF